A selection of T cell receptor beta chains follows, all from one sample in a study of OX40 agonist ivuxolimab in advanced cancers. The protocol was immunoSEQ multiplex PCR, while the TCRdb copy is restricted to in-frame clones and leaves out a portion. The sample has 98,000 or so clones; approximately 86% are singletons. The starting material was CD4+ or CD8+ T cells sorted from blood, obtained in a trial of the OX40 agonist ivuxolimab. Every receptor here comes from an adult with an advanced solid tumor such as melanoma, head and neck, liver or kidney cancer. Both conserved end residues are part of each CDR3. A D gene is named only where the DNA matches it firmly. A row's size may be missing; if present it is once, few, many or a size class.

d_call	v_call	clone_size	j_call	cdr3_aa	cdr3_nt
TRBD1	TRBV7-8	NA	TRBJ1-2	CASSSQTGPGGYTF	TGTGCCAGCAGCTCCCAGACAGGGCCGGGGGGCTACACCTTC
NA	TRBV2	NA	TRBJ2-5	CASRTALTQETQYF	TGTGCCAGCAGGACAGCCTTGACCCAAGAGACCCAGTACTTC
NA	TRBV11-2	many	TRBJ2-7	CASSLDLPSYYEQYF	TGTGCCAGCAGCTTAGACCTACCGAGCTACTACGAGCAGTACTTC
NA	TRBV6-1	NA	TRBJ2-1	CASSEGVGGGEQFF	TGTGCCAGCAGTGAAGGGGTCGGGGGCGGTGAGCAGTTCTTC
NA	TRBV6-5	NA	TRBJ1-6	CASKEWRDNSPLHF	TGTGCCTCGAAGGAATGGAGGGATAATTCACCCCTCCACTTT
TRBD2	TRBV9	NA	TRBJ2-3	CASSGSSGSTDTQYF	TGTGCCAGCAGCGGCTCTAGCGGGAGCACAGATACGCAGTATTTT
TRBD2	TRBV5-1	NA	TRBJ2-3	CASSLSREGGTDTQYF	TGCGCCAGCAGCTTATCACGGGAGGGCGGCACAGATACGCAGTATTTT
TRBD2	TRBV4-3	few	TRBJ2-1	CASSQVGSGGLHNEQFF	TGCGCCAGCAGCCAAGTCGGGTCGGGGGGACTCCACAATGAGCAGTTCTTC
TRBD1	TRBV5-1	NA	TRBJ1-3	CASSYGTAQQGNTIYF	TGCGCCAGCAGCTACGGGACAGCTCAACAGGGAAACACCATATATTTT
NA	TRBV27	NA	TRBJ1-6	CASSPHGRNSPLHF	TGTGCCAGCAGTCCACATGGGAGGAATTCACCCCTCCACTTT
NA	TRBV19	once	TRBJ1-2	CASSAPGPRGGYTF	TGTGCCAGTAGTGCTCCCGGGCCCCGCGGTGGCTACACCTTC
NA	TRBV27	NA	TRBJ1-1	CASARGMNTEAFF	TGTGCCAGCGCTAGGGGCATGAACACTGAAGCTTTCTTT
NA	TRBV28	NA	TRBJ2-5	CASSPSSGMEETQYF	TGTGCCAGCAGTCCCTCATCCGGGATGGAGGAGACCCAGTACTTC
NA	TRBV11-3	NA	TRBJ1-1	CASSPPGGTEAFF	TGTGCCAGCAGCCCCCCTGGTGGTACTGAAGCTTTCTTT
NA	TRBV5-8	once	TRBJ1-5	CASSGWDAYQPQHF	TGTGCCAGCAGCGGATGGGACGCGTATCAGCCCCAGCATTTT
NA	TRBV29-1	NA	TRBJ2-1	CSWGGHPTYNEQFF	TGCAGCTGGGGCGGACACCCCACCTACAATGAGCAGTTCTTC
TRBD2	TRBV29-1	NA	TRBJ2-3	CSVVRSGNVDTQYF	TGCAGCGTTGTACGTAGCGGGAATGTAGATACGCAGTATTTT